The 21 T cell receptor beta chains below were found in one sample sequenced in a study of STAT3 mutations in large granular lymphocyte leukemia. Study conclusions and caveats: In T-cell large granular lymphocyte leukemia, about half of patients showed multiple immunodominant subclonotypes.

These receptors are not linked to any known antigen. The protocol was immunoSEQ multiplex PCR, while the TCRdb copy is restricted to in-frame clones and leaves out a portion. The sample has around 30,000 clones, roughly 86% seen once. The specimen sequenced was peripheral blood mononuclear cells. Receptor source: a man in his fifties or sixties with T-cell large granular lymphocyte leukemia. Some clones in this sample may be carry-over from other donors' samples.

Relative to its sample, this clone is medium-sized (0.01 to 0.1%). The genes are TRBV7-2 and TRBJ2-1; 12 bases fit TRBD2. CDR3 size: 15 residues. The V and J ends lost 4 bases and 7 bases, in that order; junction bases with no gene match: 5. Germline V gene data show CDR1 as SGHTA and CDR2 as FQGNSA. The CDR3 DNA follows: TGTGCCAGCAGCTCTCTAGCGGGGGGGGAGAATGAGCAGTTCTTC. It specifies CASSSLAGGENEQFF.

V is TRBV7-8 and J is TRBJ1-2; D is uncertain. The germline V and J ends were trimmed by 5 bases and 3 bases, with 10 bases remaining between them. CDR1 SGHVS and CDR2 FQNEAQ come from the germline V gene. The CDR3 is 13 amino acids. CDR3 amino acids: CASSPLDDYGYTF. CDR3 DNA sequence: TGTGCCAGCAGCCCCTTAGACGACTATGGCTACACCTTC. Full variable domain (rest looked up from reference TRBV7-8 and TRBJ1-2): GAGVSQSPRYKVAKRGQDVALRCDPISGHVSLFWYQQALGQGPEFLTYFQNEAQLDKSGLPSDRFFAERPEGSVSTLKIQRTQQEDSAVYLCASSPLDDYGYTFGSGTRLTVV.

The gene calls are TRBV18 and TRBJ1-1; TRBD1 is a possible D gene (6 bases). Trimming stripped 10 bases from V and 1 base from J, with 13 bases between. Germline assignment: CDR1 KGHSH and CDR2 LQKENI. The length of the CDR3 is 13 residues. CDR3: CATQGQANTEAFF. In DNA, the CDR3 is TGTGCCACCCAGGGACAAGCGAACACTGAAGCTTTCTTT.

The chain carries TRBV5-1 and TRBJ1-5, with D possibly being TRBD1 (6 bases). The CDR3 is 13 residues long. V lost 1 base, J lost 5 bases, and 7 bases lay in between. Looked up from germline, CDR1 is SGHRS and CDR2 is YFSETQ. The CDR3 DNA is TGCGCCAGCAGCTTGACAGGGCATCAGCCCCAGCATTTT. It is translated as CASSLTGHQPQHF. The variable domain in full, with the rest retrieved from reference TRBV5-1 and TRBJ1-5, is KAGVTQTPRYLIKTRGQQVTLSCSPISGHRSVSWYQQTPGQGLQFLFEYFSETQRNKGNFPGRFSGRQFSNSRSEMNVSTLELGDSALYLCASSLTGHQPQHFGDGTRLSIL.

CDR3 residues: CASSPDRGNEQFF. In nucleotides, the CDR3 is TGCGCCAGCAGCCCCGACAGGGGGAATGAGCAGTTCTTC. The V gene is TRBV5-1, the J gene TRBJ2-1, with 9 bases aligning to TRBD1. Germline loops: CDR1 SGHRS, CDR2 YFSETQ. CDR3 length equals 13 residues. Trimming at V came to 4 bases and at J to 7 bases, leaving 3 bases not matched to a gene.

The V call is TRBV29-1, the J call TRBJ2-5; a possible D gene is TRBD1 (7 bases). Germline assignment: CDR1 SQVTM and CDR2 ANQGSEA. The CDR3 has 13 residues. Between the trimmed V and J ends, which lost 2 bases and 5 bases, there was a span of 12 bases. The CDR3 bases are TGCAGCGTTGAATCCAGGGGGAGGGAGACCCAGTACTTC. Translating gives CSVESRGRETQYF.

The gene calls are TRBV9 and TRBJ2-5; D is possibly TRBD2 (5 bases). Between the trimmed V and J ends, which lost 4 bases and 2 bases, there was a span of 9 bases. The CDR3 runs 13 residues. Germline V gives CDR1 SGDLS, CDR2 YYNGEE. The CDR3 sequence: CASSPSGQETQYF. DNA for the CDR3: TGTGCCAGCAGCCCCTCGGGGCAAGAGACCCAGTACTTC.

The chain has TRBV5-5 and TRBJ1-1, with D tentatively TRBD1 (6 bases). CDR1 and CDR2 (germline): SGHKS, YYEKEE (reference sequence). The CDR3 length is 13 residues. V was cut by 1 base and J by 3 bases, with 7 bases left in between. The CDR3 protein is CASSLQGYTEAFF. CDR3 coding DNA: TGTGCCAGCAGCTTGCAGGGGTACACTGAAGCTTTCTTT.

The chain employs TRBV7-9 and TRBJ2-5, with 9 bases lining up with TRBD2. The CDR3 spans 16 residues. Per the germline V gene, CDR1 is SEHNR and CDR2 is FQNEAQ (reference sequence). V dropped 5 bases and J dropped 4; count of bases not matched to a gene: 11. The CDR3 coding sequence is TGTGCCAGCAGCACACCGCTAGCGGGACCCGCAGAGACCCAGTACTTC. Its protein product is CASSTPLAGPAETQYF.

The genes are TRBV5-3 and TRBJ2-2, with 7 bases aligning to TRBD2. TRBV5-3 is noted as an ORF with a role that remains uncertain. The length of the CDR3 is 19 residues. V was clipped by 4 bases and J by 3 bases; unmatched bases: 18. CDR3 sequence reads: CARSRWGQGAGVDTGELFF. As DNA, the CDR3 is TGTGCCAGAAGCAGGTGGGGCCAAGGTGCGGGAGTGGACACCGGGGAGCTGTTTTTT.

Written as DNA, the CDR3 is TGTGCCAGCAGACCGGGGCCTCGGGCTTCCTACGAGCAGTACTTC. As protein: CASRPGPRASYEQYF. V usage is TRBV28 and J usage is TRBJ2-7; either TRBD1 or TRBD2 may fit D (5 bases each). This CDR3 spans 15 amino acids. V was cut by 6 bases and J by 1 base, with 16 bases left in between. From germline, CDR1 is MDHEN and CDR2 SYDVKM.

The chain couples TRBV30 to TRBJ1-2; D possibly corresponds to TRBD1 (5 bases). Deletions cut 4 bases from V and 7 bases from J, with 13 bases between. The CDR3 is 12 amino acids. Germline lookup yields CDR1 GTSNPN and CDR2 SVGIG (reference sequence). CDR3 residues: CAWKRGVGGYTF. The CDR3 DNA follows: TGTGCCTGGAAACGGGGCGTTGGTGGCTACACCTTC. The full variable domain, completed using reference TRBV30 and TRBJ1-2, is SQTIHQWPATLVQPVGSPLSLECTVEGTSNPNLYWYRQAAGRGLQLLFYSVGIGQISSEVPQNLSASRPQDRQFILSSKKLLLSDSGFYLCAWKRGVGGYTFGSGTRLTVV.

V and J are TRBV11-2 and TRBJ2-5, with D perhaps matching TRBD2 (6 bases). Trimming took off 5 bases at V and 4 bases at J, with 14 bases between the two ends. Germline CDR1 and CDR2: SGHAT and FQNNGV. The CDR3 consists of 14 residues. The CDR3 region has the DNA TGTGCCAGCAGCCCCGGGTGGAGGGCAGAGACCCAGTACTTC. As protein: CASSPGWRAETQYF.

The chain recombines TRBV5-6 with TRBJ2-5; no firm D call. The CDR3 is 14 amino acids. CDR1 SGHDT and CDR2 YYEEEE come from the germline V gene. V gave up 1 base and J gave up 2 bases, with 9 bases separating them. In DNA form, the CDR3 reads TGTGCCAGCAGCTTGTCGACACCGCAAGAGACCCAGTACTTC. It is translated as CASSLSTPQETQYF.

The V and J genes are TRBV6-1 and TRBJ1-5; 7 positions agree with TRBD1. The CDR3 is 12 residues long. The V and J ends lost 8 bases and 7 bases, in that order; junction bases with no gene match: 5. Germline CDR1 reads MNHNS; CDR2 reads SASEGT. The CDR3 DNA is TGTGCCAGCTTCGCAGGGGGGCAGCCCCAGCATTTT. It codes for CASFAGGQPQHF.

The chain is built from TRBV14 and TRBJ2-5, with TRBD2 matching 8 bases. Germline CDR1 is SGHDN and CDR2 is FVKESK. The CDR3 length is 15 residues. V lost 2 bases, J lost 2 bases, and 4 bases stayed unmatched. The CDR3 here is CASSQRLALQETQYF. The CDR3 region has the DNA TGTGCCAGCAGCCAACGACTAGCGCTTCAAGAGACCCAGTACTTC.

The DNA for the CDR3 is TGTGCCTGGAGTGTGGCGGGAGGGCCAGATACGCAGTATTTT. Translating it yields CAWSVAGGPDTQYF. The rearrangement uses TRBV30 and TRBJ2-3, with 9 bases aligning to TRBD2. The CDR3 loop spans 14 amino acids. The trim removed 0 bases at V and 4 bases at J, leaving 2 bases unmatched. The germline V gene has CDR1 GTSNPN and CDR2 SVGIG (reference sequence).

The chain combines TRBV5-1 with TRBJ1-1; maybe TRBD1 (5 bases). The CDR3 consists of 14 residues. Germline-derived CDR1 and CDR2 are SGHRS and YFSETQ. Between the trimmed V and J ends, which lost 7 bases and 0 bases, there was a span of 13 bases. DNA of the CDR3: TGCGCCAGCCATCCGGGACTCTTGAACACTGAAGCTTTCTTT. Encoded protein: CASHPGLLNTEAFF.

CDR3 protein: CASSAPGPRGEQYF. Here the CDR3 DNA reads TGTGCCAGCAGCGCGCCGGGCCCCCGGGGGGAGCAGTACTTC. The V call is TRBV7-2, the J call TRBJ2-7; a possible D gene is TRBD2 (6 bases). Germline V gene data show CDR1 as SGHTA and CDR2 as FQGNSA. V lost 5 bases to trimming and J lost 7 bases, with 18 bases between them. This CDR3 has 14 residues.

The J gene is TRBJ2-3, the V gene TRBV7-6, with TRBD2 matching 10 bases. CDR1 and CDR2 (germline): SGHVS, FNYEAQ. The junction had 17 bases not matched to a gene; V was cut back by 6 bases and J by 5 bases. The CDR3 length is 18 residues. This CDR3 reads CASSLGPKREGRLDTQYF. The DNA for the CDR3 is TGTGCCAGCAGTCTGGGTCCTAAGCGGGAGGGCCGCTTAGATACGCAGTATTTT. Using reference TRBV7-6 and TRBJ2-3 for the parts outside the CDR3, the full variable domain is GAGVSQSPRYKVTKRGQDVALRCDPISGHVSLYWYRQALGQGPEFLTYFNYEAQQDKSGLPNDRFSAERPEGSISTLTIQRTEQRDSAMYRCASSLGPKREGRLDTQYFGPGTRLTVL.

This rearrangement joins TRBV14 to TRBJ1-1; D is undetermined. The V and J ends lost 3 bases and 2 bases respectively, with 7 bases between them. The CDR3 has 13 residues. Germline assignment: CDR1 SGHDN and CDR2 FVKESK. The CDR3 reads CASSQAVNTEAFF. The CDR3 DNA follows: TGTGCCAGCAGCCAGGCAGTCAACACTGAAGCTTTCTTT.